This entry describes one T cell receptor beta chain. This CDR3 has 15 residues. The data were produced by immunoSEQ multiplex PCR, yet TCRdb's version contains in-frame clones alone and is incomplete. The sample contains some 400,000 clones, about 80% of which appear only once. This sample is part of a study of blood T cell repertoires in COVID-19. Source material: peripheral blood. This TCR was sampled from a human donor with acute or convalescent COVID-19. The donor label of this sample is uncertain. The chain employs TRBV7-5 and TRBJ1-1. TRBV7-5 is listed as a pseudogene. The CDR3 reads CVEPMREGGPTEAFF. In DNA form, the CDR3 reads TGTGTCGAGCCGATGCGGGAAGGTGGGCCCACTGAAGCTTTCTTT.